This entry describes one T cell receptor (beta chain). This entry is derived from a study of shared clonotypes between healthy human individuals. Trimming took 0 bases from V and 6 from J, leaving 8 bases between them. This CDR3 comprises 14 residues. CDR1 and CDR2 (germline): SGHVS, FNYEAQ. Running of the assay took place at deep level. Clones were sequenced by immunoSEQ multiplex PCR, and TCRdb holds only the in-frame ones, with some missing. Of about 600,000 clones listed, roughly four fifths are singletons. The material sequenced was PBMCs. The sequence came from a woman aged 40 to 50 in good health. Some clones in this sample may be carry-over from other donors' samples. This rearrangement joins TRBV7-6 to TRBJ2-2; a weak D match, TRBD2 (6 bases). CDR3 coding DNA: TGTGCCAGCAGCTTAGCCGGACTACCCGGGGAGCTGTTTTTT. This encodes CASSLAGLPGELFF. Combining the CDR3 with reference TRBV7-6 and TRBJ2-2 gives the whole variable domain GAGVSQSPRYKVTKRGQDVALRCDPISGHVSLYWYRQALGQGPEFLTYFNYEAQQDKSGLPNDRFSAERPEGSISTLTIQRTEQRDSAMYRCASSLAGLPGELFFGEGSRLTVL.